This TCR beta chain was recorded in a study of cytomegalovirus exposure and HLA in healthy donors. Whole-study results and caveats: Highly shared sequence variants in one cluster were likely a sequencing artifact.

Primers: 60 Vbeta forward and 13 Jbeta reverse. The protocol was immunoSEQ multiplex PCR, while the TCRdb copy is restricted to in-frame clones and leaves out a portion. This table has 30,000 to 40,000 clones, 90% appearing once. As regards this clone: Its antigen remains unidentified.

The CDR3 sequence is 17 residues long. Sequenced: PBMCs. This clonotype originated in a woman aged 18-29 years in good health and CMV-seronegative. J is TRBJ2-1 and V is TRBV7-5; TRBD2 is taken as the D call from the table, unchecked against the DNA. TRBV7-5 is designated a pseudogene. CDR3 nucleotide sequence: TGTGTCAGAAGCTTAGTAGGCCGACTAGCGGGGAACAATGAGCAGTTCTTC. It encodes CVRSLVGRLAGNNEQFF.